This T cell receptor (beta chain) was sequenced during a study of early T cells in non-severe SARS-CoV-2 infection. Germline CDR1 and CDR2: MNHNS and SASEGT. There are 15 residues in the CDR3. Germline trimming cut 6 bases from V and 8 bases from J; bases unmatched to any gene: 10. This clonotype was detected many times. TCRdb itself ran the 5' RACE reads through MiXCR, one entry per CDR3 protein. The table includes around 80,000 distinct CDR3 sequences, approximately 13% detected once. Specimen: whole blood. The receptor was derived from an adult who was a healthcare worker with PCR-confirmed SARS-CoV-2 infection or an uninfected control (not recorded which). This chain connects TRBV6-1 to TRBJ1-4; 9 positions match TRBD1. The chain's CDR3 is CASSEPGQGTEKLFF. CDR3 DNA: TGTGCCAGCAGCGAACCGGGACAGGGTACAGAAAAACTGTTTTTT.